The rows below give T cell receptor beta chains drawn from one sample of a study of blood T cells in healthy people across ages. One entry per CDR3 protein, called by TCRdb with MiXCR from the 5' RACE reads. The sample carries around 600,000 distinct CDR3 sequences, less than 60% recorded once. The sequencing input was blood. These receptors originate from a man older than 75 in good health. CDR3s include the opening cysteine and the closing phenylalanine or tryptophan. D genes are given only for firm matches. Size values are once, few and many counts, or a class for expanded clones, and some rows have none.

TGCGCCATCAGCCAAGTTTCCAAAAACATTCAGTACTTC CAISQVSKNIQYF TRBJ2-4 . . TRBV4-3
TGTGCCAGCAGCTCAACAGGGGGATTGGATACGCAGTATTTT CASSSTGGLDTQYF TRBJ2-3 TRBD1 . TRBV5-4
TGCAGCGTTGCTCGGGACAGGGGGCCCTACGAGCAGTACTTC CSVARDRGPYEQYF TRBJ2-7 TRBD1 . TRBV29-1
TGTGCCAGCAGCTTCCAGGGGGCGGGCTACGAGCAGTACTTC CASSFQGAGYEQYF TRBJ2-7 TRBD1 . TRBV7-9
TGTGCCAGCAGCGTAGACGGTAGCGGGGTTAACACAGATACGCAGTATTTT CASSVDGSGVNTDTQYF TRBJ2-3 TRBD2 . TRBV9
TGTGCCACCAGCAGCATAGCGTGGAATGAGCAGTTCTTC CATSSIAWNEQFF TRBJ2-1 . . TRBV15
TGTGCCAGCAGCGCTGTCCAGACAAGGGGCTACAATGAGCAGTTCTTC CASSAVQTRGYNEQFF TRBJ2-1 . . TRBV7-9
TGCAGTGCGACTGACGGGGTGAGAGGTGAGCAGTTCTTC CSATDGVRGEQFF TRBJ2-1 . . TRBV20-1
TGTGCCAGCAGCACTAGGACAGGGGCTACCTACGAGCAGTACTTC CASSTRTGATYEQYF TRBJ2-7 TRBD1 few TRBV12-3/TRBV12-4
TGCAGTGCGGTCCAGGGGAACACTGAAGCTTTCTTT CSAVQGNTEAFF TRBJ1-1 . . TRBV20-1
TGCAGTGCTAGAGATTTTCGGAGGTTAAGAGAAAAACTGTTTTTT CSARDFRRLREKLFF TRBJ1-4 . . TRBV20-1
TGTGCCAGCAGAGCTAGCGGCTACAATGAGCAGTTCTTC CASRASGYNEQFF TRBJ2-1 TRBD2 once TRBV27
TGCAGTGTTCCCAACCAACTAGCGGGGGGGCCAGAGACCCAGTACTTC CSVPNQLAGGPETQYF TRBJ2-5 TRBD2 few TRBV20-1
TGCAGCGTTGAGGGGGGGAGCTATGGCTACACCTTC CSVEGGSYGYTF TRBJ1-2 . . TRBV29-1
TGTGCCAGCAGCCAAGACTATGGGCTCTACGAGCAGTACTTC CASSQDYGLYEQYF TRBJ2-7 . . TRBV3-1
TGTGCCACCAGTGACCCAACTAGCGGGAGAGCCTACGAGCAGTACTTC CATSDPTSGRAYEQYF TRBJ2-7 TRBD2 . TRBV24-1
TGTGCCAGCAGCCACAGGGAAGTCGGGGAGCTGTTTTTT CASSHREVGELFF TRBJ2-2 . . TRBV25-1
TGTGCCAGCAGTTACTCTCCAAGGGGCGGACGCCGCTCCTACAATGAGCAGTTCTTC CASSYSPRGGRRSYNEQFF TRBJ2-1 . . TRBV6-2/TRBV6-3
TGTGCCAGCAGTTATCGCGTGACTATTTCCACCAATGAGCAGTTCTTC CASSYRVTISTNEQFF TRBJ2-1 . many TRBV6-6
TGCAGTGCTAGGGCGGGAGGGACCTACAATGAGCAGTTCTTC CSARAGGTYNEQFF TRBJ2-1 TRBD2 . TRBV20-1
TGCGCCAGCAGCTTTGGGGAACCGGGACAGGGCTACGAGCAGTACTTC CASSFGEPGQGYEQYF TRBJ2-7 TRBD1 . TRBV5-1
TGCAGCGTTGGAGGGCAGGGGGCCACAGATACGCAGTATTTT CSVGGQGATDTQYF TRBJ2-3 TRBD1 . TRBV29-1
TGCAGTGCTTATGACTATTACGAGCAGTACTTC CSAYDYYEQYF TRBJ2-7 . . TRBV20-1
TGTGCCAGCAGTGATTTTCGACGGTCAGATACGCAGTATTTT CASSDFRRSDTQYF TRBJ2-3 . few TRBV25-1
TGCAGCGTAGTCGGACAGGGCGGCGCAGATACGCAGTATTTT CSVVGQGGADTQYF TRBJ2-3 TRBD1 once TRBV29-1
TGTGCCACCAGTGATTTATCACAGAACTATGGCTACACCTTC CATSDLSQNYGYTF TRBJ1-2 . once TRBV24-1
TGTGCCAGCGCGGGGGGGGGCCGGTTCTACAATGAGCAGTTCTTC CASAGGGRFYNEQFF TRBJ2-1 TRBD2 . TRBV27
TGCAGTGCTAATGTGGGTCGGTGGCCCTTGGAGACCCAGTACTTC CSANVGRWPLETQYF TRBJ2-5 . . TRBV20-1
TGTGCCAGCAGTGAAGCGCTGTCCGGGGCCGGCGGTGGGTACGAGCAGTACTTC CASSEALSGAGGGYEQYF TRBJ2-7 . . TRBV6-1
TGTGCCAGCAGTTCTAGCGGGAGGGCCCCAGATACGCAGTATTTT CASSSSGRAPDTQYF TRBJ2-3 TRBD2 . TRBV27
TGTGCCAGCAGCTTAGTCCCTAGCGGGAGGCAGGGAGGTACGCAGTATTTT CASSLVPSGRQGGTQYF TRBJ2-3 TRBD2 few TRBV7-2
TGCGCCAGCAGCCCGACTCCGACGTACTACAATGAGCAGTTCTTC CASSPTPTYYNEQFF TRBJ2-1 . few TRBV5-1
TGTGCCAGCAGCGTAGACGGAAGCCTAGTCTACGAGCAGTACTTC CASSVDGSLVYEQYF TRBJ2-7 . . TRBV9
TGTGCCAGCAGTGGATTTACAGGGGGCGCCGGGTCGGAGACCCAGTACTTC CASSGFTGGAGSETQYF TRBJ2-5 TRBD1 . TRBV25-1
TGTGCCAGCGGCGTAGCCCCCGGGACAGGGGGCGCAGATACGCAGTATTTT CASGVAPGTGGADTQYF TRBJ2-3 TRBD1 . TRBV9
TGTGCCAGCAGCTCCTCCGGGACAGGGGCCATCCACTACGAGCAGTACTTC CASSSSGTGAIHYEQYF TRBJ2-7 TRBD1 . TRBV13
TGTGCCAGCAGTGACAGGGGATTGGGCACAGATACGCAGTATTTT CASSDRGLGTDTQYF TRBJ2-3 TRBD1 many TRBV6-6
TGTGCCAGCAGTTCGGGGGATCGATACGAGCAGTACTTC CASSSGDRYEQYF TRBJ2-7 . many TRBV12-3/TRBV12-4
TGTGCCAGCAGTCCCACACAGGGGGTGACGGGGCAGTTCTTC CASSPTQGVTGQFF TRBJ2-1 TRBD1 many TRBV6-5
TGCGCCAGCAGCCAAGACCGACTAGCGGCCAGCAATGAGCAGTTCTTC CASSQDRLAASNEQFF TRBJ2-1 TRBD2 . TRBV4-3
TGCAGTGCTAGAAAGACTGGGGCCAACGTCCTGACTTTC CSARKTGANVLTF TRBJ2-6 . . TRBV20-1
TGTGCCAGCAGTCCCAGCGGGGGGCCGCCCTACGAGCAGTACTTC CASSPSGGPPYEQYF TRBJ2-7 TRBD2 . TRBV12-3/TRBV12-4